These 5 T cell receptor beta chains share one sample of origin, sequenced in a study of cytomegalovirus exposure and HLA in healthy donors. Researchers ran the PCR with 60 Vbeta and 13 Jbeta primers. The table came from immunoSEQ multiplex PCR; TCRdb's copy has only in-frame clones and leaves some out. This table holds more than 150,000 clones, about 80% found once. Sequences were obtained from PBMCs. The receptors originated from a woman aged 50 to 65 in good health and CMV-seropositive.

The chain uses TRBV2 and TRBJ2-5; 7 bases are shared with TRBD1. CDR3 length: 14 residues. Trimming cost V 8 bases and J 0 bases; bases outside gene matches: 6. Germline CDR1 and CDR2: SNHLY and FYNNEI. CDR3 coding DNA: TGTGCCAGCCGCAAGGGACAGAACCAAGAGACCCAGTACTTC. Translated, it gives CASRKGQNQETQYF.

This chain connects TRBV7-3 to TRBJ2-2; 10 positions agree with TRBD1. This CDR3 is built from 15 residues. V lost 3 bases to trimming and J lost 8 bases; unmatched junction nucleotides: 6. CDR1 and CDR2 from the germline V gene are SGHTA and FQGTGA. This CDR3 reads CASSFVPGQGGELFF. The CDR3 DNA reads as TGTGCCAGCAGCTTCGTCCCGGGACAGGGGGGGGAGCTGTTTTTT.

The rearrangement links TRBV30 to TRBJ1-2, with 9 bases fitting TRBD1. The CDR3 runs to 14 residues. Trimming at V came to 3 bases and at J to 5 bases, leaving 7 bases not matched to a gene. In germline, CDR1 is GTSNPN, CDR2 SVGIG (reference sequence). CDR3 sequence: CAWRAPGTGYGYTF. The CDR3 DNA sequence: TGTGCCTGGAGGGCCCCCGGGACAGGGTATGGCTACACCTTC.

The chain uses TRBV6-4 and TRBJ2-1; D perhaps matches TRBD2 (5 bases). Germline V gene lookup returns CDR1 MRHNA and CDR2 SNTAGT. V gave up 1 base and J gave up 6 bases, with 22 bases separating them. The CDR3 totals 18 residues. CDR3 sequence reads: CASSDFVRTLLVGNEQFF. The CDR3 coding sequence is TGTGCCAGCAGTGACTTCGTTAGGACTCTCCTAGTCGGCAATGAGCAGTTCTTC.

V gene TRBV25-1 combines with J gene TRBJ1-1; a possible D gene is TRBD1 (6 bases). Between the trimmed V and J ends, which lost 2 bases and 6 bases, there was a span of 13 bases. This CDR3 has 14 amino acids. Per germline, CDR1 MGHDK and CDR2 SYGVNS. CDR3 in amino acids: CASSETDRTPEAFF. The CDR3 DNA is TGTGCCAGCAGTGAAACCGACAGGACACCTGAAGCTTTCTTT.